This is a list of T cell receptor beta chains from one sample in a study of blood T cell repertoires in COVID-19. The table came from immunoSEQ multiplex PCR; TCRdb's copy has only in-frame clones and leaves some out. This table has roughly 330,000 clones, roughly 88% appearing once. Material: peripheral blood. The source is a woman aged 45 to 65 with active or convalescent COVID-19. Each CDR3 is given with its conserved first and last residue. D genes are given only for firm matches. Rows give clone size only sometimes, using once, few, many, or a class for an expanded clone.

V,J,size,D,DNA,CDR3
TRBV18,TRBJ2-5,NA,TRBD2,TGTGCCAGCTCACTACTAGCGGGGGGAGAGACCCAGTACTTC,CASSLLAGGETQYF
TRBV20-1,TRBJ1-1,NA,NA,TGCAGTGCTAGTTCCTTTGTGTGGCTGTTAGAGGAGGGGACTGAAGCTTTCTTT,CSASSFVWLLEEGTEAFF
TRBV27,TRBJ2-7,NA,NA,TGTGCCAGCAGTTTACGGGGGGCGAGCTCCTACGAGCAGTACTTC,CASSLRGASSYEQYF
TRBV10-1,TRBJ1-1,NA,TRBD1,TGCGCCAGCAGTCTTTTACAGGGGCCGAACGCTGAAGCTTTCTTT,CASSLLQGPNAEAFF
TRBV7-2,TRBJ2-7,NA,TRBD1,TGTGCCAGCAGCTTAGATTCAGGGGGAGTTGGCGAGCAGTACTTC,CASSLDSGGVGEQYF
TRBV7-9,TRBJ2-3,NA,NA,TGTGCCAGCAGCCCCGAAAGGGGTGGCACAGATACGCAGTATTTT,CASSPERGGTDTQYF
TRBV3-1/TRBV3-2,TRBJ2-1,NA,NA,TGTGCCAGCAGCCAGCTCCTCAGGGAGGACAATGAGCAGTTCTTC,CASSQLLREDNEQFF
TRBV7-3,TRBJ2-1,few,TRBD2,TGTGCCAGCGCATCGAGCGGGGGTTACAATGAGCAGTTCTTC,CASASSGGYNEQFF
TRBV29-1,TRBJ2-1,NA,NA,TGCAGCGTTGAAGCGCCTCCGGCGGGGAATGAGCAGTTCTTC,CSVEAPPAGNEQFF
TRBV5-1,TRBJ2-1,few,NA,TGCGCCAGCAGCTTGGATTCTCGTGAGCAGTTCTTC,CASSLDSREQFF
TRBV11-2,TRBJ1-1,NA,TRBD1,TGTGCCAGCAGCCCGACAGGGTTTGAAGCTTTCTTT,CASSPTGFEAFF
TRBV27,TRBJ1-5,NA,TRBD1,TGTGCCAGCAGTCCCCTTACGACAGGGGGCAATCAGCCCCAGCATTTT,CASSPLTTGGNQPQHF
TRBV28,TRBJ1-5,NA,TRBD1,TGTGCCAGCAGAGGGACAGCCGCCCAGCATTTT,CASRGTAAQHF
TRBV12-2,TRBJ1-5,NA,NA,TGTGCAAGTCGCTTCGACAGGGCCAGCAATCAGCCCCAGCATTTT,CASRFDRASNQPQHF
TRBV3-1/TRBV3-2,TRBJ1-2,few,TRBD1,TGTGCCAGCAGCCCTCCAGGGGGCGGACAGGGCGGGCGGAATGGCTACACCTTC,CASSPPGGGQGGRNGYTF
TRBV25-1,TRBJ1-1,NA,NA,TGTGCCAGCAGTGAATCTGGCAGGGCCGTTGTAGCTTTCTTT,CASSESGRAVVAFF
TRBV28,TRBJ2-1,NA,NA,TGTGCCAGCAGTTTAAAGGGGGGGGTGTACGGCAATGAGCAGTTCTTC,CASSLKGGVYGNEQFF
TRBV30,TRBJ1-1,NA,NA,TGTGCCTGGAGCCGGACAGAGGCGGCTTTCTTT,CAWSRTEAAFF
TRBV27,TRBJ2-3,NA,NA,TGTGCCAGCAGTTTGGTCAGGGGCGCAGATACGCAGTATTTT,CASSLVRGADTQYF
TRBV7-8,TRBJ1-6,NA,NA,TGTGCCAGCAGCTTTTACGGTGAACCCCTCCACTTT,CASSFYGEPLHF
TRBV24-1,TRBJ2-3,NA,TRBD1,TGTGCCACCAGTGACCCGGGACAGGGAACAGATACGCAGTATTTT,CATSDPGQGTDTQYF
TRBV20-1,TRBJ2-3,NA,NA,TGCAGTGCTAGAGATATCGATACGCAGTATTTT,CSARDIDTQYF
TRBV7-2,TRBJ2-1,NA,NA,TGTGCCAGCCGGTCCTCCTACAATGAGCAGTTCTTC,CASRSSYNEQFF
TRBV19,TRBJ2-3,NA,TRBD2,TGTGCCAGTAGTATCGGGACTAGCGGGGCAAGCACAGATACGCAGTATTTT,CASSIGTSGASTDTQYF
TRBV18,TRBJ2-5,NA,TRBD1,TGTGCCAGCTCACCAGTTTCCGGGACAGTCCAAGAGACCCAGTACTTC,CASSPVSGTVQETQYF
TRBV7-9,TRBJ2-2,NA,TRBD1,TGTGCCAGCAGCTCCGTATTTTATGAGGGACAGGTCTACACCGGGGAGCTGTTTTTT,CASSSVFYEGQVYTGELFF
TRBV18,TRBJ2-3,once,TRBD1,TGTGCCAGCTCACCAGAAGGGGGCCCCACAGATACGCAGTATTTT,CASSPEGGPTDTQYF
TRBV6-5,TRBJ1-2,NA,TRBD1,TGTGCCAGCAGTTCCGCCCTCGGACAGGGGCACTATGGCTACACCTTC,CASSSALGQGHYGYTF
TRBV6-1,TRBJ2-5,NA,NA,TGTGCCAGCAGTGAGCGGGAACAAGAGACCCAGTACTTC,CASSEREQETQYF
TRBV10-3,TRBJ2-1,NA,NA,TGTGCCATCAGTGACCGGGGTTATGAGCAGTTCTTC,CAISDRGYEQFF
TRBV30,TRBJ2-7,NA,TRBD1,TGTGCCTGGAGTGCGACAGGGGGCTACGAGCAGTACTTC,CAWSATGGYEQYF
TRBV7-3,TRBJ2-3,NA,TRBD2,TGTGCCAGCAGCTTCGGGACTAGCGGGACCTTCACAGATACGCAGTATTTT,CASSFGTSGTFTDTQYF
TRBV7-2,TRBJ2-3,NA,TRBD2,TGTGCCAGCAGCACGTACCCGGGACTAGCGGGAGTGCAGGATACGCAGTATTTT,CASSTYPGLAGVQDTQYF
TRBV30,TRBJ1-1,few,TRBD1,TGTGCCTGCCTCGCCGAGACAGGGTTCACTGAAGCTTTCTTT,CACLAETGFTEAFF
TRBV30,TRBJ1-2,NA,NA,TGTGCCTGGAGTGACCTTGGGGCCGCACGGGACTATGGCTACACCTTC,CAWSDLGAARDYGYTF